The clone carrying this T cell receptor beta chain appeared many times. Its specificity is not known. TCRdb processed the RT-PCR reads anew with MiXCR; each CDR3 protein has one entry. The sample includes over 650,000 distinct CDR3 sequences, 18% of them seen just once. This CDR3 has 12 residues. Trimming left V 5 bases short and J 5 bases short, with 12 bases between. Germline CDR1 SQVTM, CDR2 ANQGSEA. The record originates from a study of response to subunit inactivated influenza vaccine. General study points: It was the authors' suggestion that each seasonal influenza vaccination recruits few new T cells.

The source was PBMCs from blood, collected approximately 5 days after vaccination. The clonotype was recovered from a man aged 50 to 60 who received an inactivated influenza vaccine. J is TRBJ2-5 and V is TRBV29-1; no clear D gene. The CDR3 DNA follows: TGCAGCGTTAGGTCCGTTCAGGAGACCCAGTACTTC. It codes for CSVRSVQETQYF.